The present T cell receptor beta chain was sequenced within a study of blood T cell repertoires in COVID-19. Study as a whole: Spain, Italy and the United States supplied samples that represented acute and convalescent COVID-19.

Donors were grouped by their self-reported clinical history. The table came from immunoSEQ multiplex PCR; TCRdb's copy has only in-frame clones and leaves some out. The sample has about 370,000 clones; roughly 91% are singletons. This receptor was taken from a woman in her twenties or thirties who had recovered from COVID-19. Sequences were obtained from PBMCs or T cells enriched from blood (not recorded which).

Written as DNA, the CDR3 is TGTGCCAGCAGCTGGGCCGGAGGGGGCTCGAACTATGGCTACACCTTC. The encoded protein is CASSWAGGGSNYGYTF. The chain has TRBV7-2 and TRBJ1-2; 7 nucleotides align to TRBD1. CDR1 SGHTA and CDR2 FQGNSA come from the germline V gene. V dropped 4 bases and J dropped 2; count of bases not matched to a gene: 10. This CDR3 comprises 16 residues.